A selection of T cell receptor beta chains follows, all from one sample in a study of blood T cells in healthy people across ages. A single record per CDR3 protein comes from TCRdb applying MiXCR to the 5' RACE reads. The data show about 1.5 million distinct CDR3 sequences, with about 40% seen just once and 7.9% held by the top ten. The specimen sequenced was blood. Receptors were obtained from a woman under 30 in good health. CDR3s include the opening cysteine and the closing phenylalanine or tryptophan. The D gene is left open where the match is weak. The size field is filled for only some rows; it gives once, few, many or a size class.

J: TRBJ2-1; V: TRBV6-5; size: few; D: TRBD2; DNA: TGTGCCAGCAGTTACCAAGCGGGAGCTATCTACAATGAGCAGTTCTTC; CDR3: CASSYQAGAIYNEQFF
J: TRBJ2-6; V: TRBV2; size: NA; D: TRBD2; DNA: TGTGCCAGCAGATGTCCTAGCGGTGGCAGCTCTGGGGCCAACGTCCTGACTTTC; CDR3: CASRCPSGGSSGANVLTF
J: TRBJ2-7; V: TRBV12-3/TRBV12-4; size: many; D: TRBD1; DNA: TGTGCCAGCAGTCCAGGGACAGGGGACGAGCAGTACTTC; CDR3: CASSPGTGDEQYF
J: TRBJ2-1; V: TRBV7-2; size: few; D: TRBD2; DNA: TGTGCCAGCAGCTTAGTATCGGTAGCGGGCTACAATGAGCAGTTCTTC; CDR3: CASSLVSVAGYNEQFF
J: TRBJ2-1; V: TRBV11-2; size: NA; D: NA; DNA: TGTGCCAGCAGCTCCTCCCTCGGGTCCTACAATGAGCAGTTCTTC; CDR3: CASSSSLGSYNEQFF
J: TRBJ2-1; V: TRBV29-1; size: once; D: TRBD1; DNA: TGCAGCGTTGACGGGACAGACTGTGGCAATGAGCAGTTCTTC; CDR3: CSVDGTDCGNEQFF
J: TRBJ1-1; V: TRBV20-1; size: NA; D: NA; DNA: TGCAGTGCTAGAGACGCCATATCGGGTCCGAACACTGAAGCTTTCTTT; CDR3: CSARDAISGPNTEAFF
J: TRBJ2-7; V: TRBV12-3/TRBV12-4; size: few; D: NA; DNA: TGTGCCAGCAGTTGGAGGATCTCCTACGAGCAGTACTTC; CDR3: CASSWRISYEQYF
J: TRBJ2-3; V: TRBV7-9; size: NA; D: NA; DNA: TGTGCCAGCAGCTTAGAGGGATTCAGCACAGATACGCAGTATTTT; CDR3: CASSLEGFSTDTQYF
J: TRBJ2-2; V: TRBV5-1; size: many; D: TRBD2; DNA: TGCGCCAGCAGCTTTCTAGCGGGAGGCTCTTCGAACACCGGGGAGCTGTTTTTT; CDR3: CASSFLAGGSSNTGELFF
J: TRBJ1-2; V: TRBV20-1; size: NA; D: NA; DNA: TGCAGTGCTAGAGATGGCCAGGGAAGAACCTATGGCTACACCTTC; CDR3: CSARDGQGRTYGYTF
J: TRBJ1-1; V: TRBV6-1; size: NA; D: NA; DNA: TGTGCCAGCAAGGGAAACAGGGAGTGGAACACTGAAGCTTTCTTT; CDR3: CASKGNREWNTEAFF
J: TRBJ2-1; V: TRBV3-1; size: few; D: NA; DNA: TGTGCCAGCAGCCGGTTGGGCAAAAGAAATGAGCAGTTCTTC; CDR3: CASSRLGKRNEQFF
J: TRBJ2-1; V: TRBV18; size: few; D: NA; DNA: TGTGCCAGCTCCCCGGGTCGTAACGCGGAGCAGTTCTTC; CDR3: CASSPGRNAEQFF
J: TRBJ2-1; V: TRBV7-9; size: NA; D: TRBD2; DNA: TGTGCCAGCAGCTTAGAAGCGGGAGGTACTTTTGAGCAGTTCTTC; CDR3: CASSLEAGGTFEQFF
J: TRBJ2-6; V: TRBV5-1; size: NA; D: TRBD1; DNA: TGCGCCAGCAGCTTGAAGGGACAGTTCTCTGGGGCCAACGTCCTGACTTTC; CDR3: CASSLKGQFSGANVLTF
J: TRBJ1-5; V: TRBV6-1; size: NA; D: TRBD1; DNA: TGTGCCAGCAGTGGGGGACAGGGGGATTATAGCAATCAGCCCCAGCATTTT; CDR3: CASSGGQGDYSNQPQHF
J: TRBJ2-7; V: TRBV12-3/TRBV12-4; size: NA; D: NA; DNA: TGTGCCAGCAGTTCCGGACACGGCCTCGTCTACGAGCAGTACTTC; CDR3: CASSSGHGLVYEQYF
J: TRBJ2-3; V: TRBV27; size: few; D: NA; DNA: TGTGCCAGCAGTTTTAGACGGGGGAGTGTCCTCTACAACACAGATACGCAGTATTTT; CDR3: CASSFRRGSVLYNTDTQYF
J: TRBJ2-7; V: TRBV20-1; size: few; D: NA; DNA: TGCAGTGCTAGAGATCTGGTCGGGTCTACTTCCTACGAGCAGTACTTC; CDR3: CSARDLVGSTSYEQYF
J: TRBJ1-1; V: TRBV5-1; size: few; D: NA; DNA: TGCGCCAGCACCCTAATGGCGGACACTGAAGCTTTCTTT; CDR3: CASTLMADTEAFF
J: TRBJ2-2; V: TRBV5-1; size: NA; D: NA; DNA: TGCGCCAGCAAGTCCAGGGCGAACACCGGGGAGCTGTTTTTT; CDR3: CASKSRANTGELFF
J: TRBJ2-2; V: TRBV6-6; size: NA; D: NA; DNA: TGTGCCAGCAGTTACTCTCTTAGCTCCGGGGAGCTGTTTTTT; CDR3: CASSYSLSSGELFF
J: TRBJ2-7; V: TRBV11-2; size: NA; D: TRBD1; DNA: TGTGCCAGCAGCTCCGGGACAGAGGTCTACGAGCAGTACTTC; CDR3: CASSSGTEVYEQYF